These 8 T cell receptor beta chains share one sample of origin, sequenced in a study of blood T cell repertoires in COVID-19. Produced via immunoSEQ multiplex PCR; TCRdb's table is partial and in-frame only. Of roughly 95,000 clones in the sample, roughly four fifths were seen once. Sequencing used peripheral blood. These TCRs come from a man aged 45-60 years with active or convalescent COVID-19.

This clone appeared a few times. This rearrangement joins TRBV9 to TRBJ1-5; D call uncertain. The ends were cut back, 3 bases at V and 0 bases at J, with 10 bases in the middle. The CDR3 runs 15 residues. Germline V gene data show CDR1 as SGDLS and CDR2 as YYNGEE. The chain's CDR3 is CASSEGSYSNQPQHF. CDR3 DNA: TGTGCCAGCAGCGAAGGGAGCTATAGCAATCAGCCCCAGCATTTT.

The genes are TRBV28 and TRBJ1-2; 7 bases are a match to TRBD1. This CDR3 comprises 13 residues. The germline V gene has CDR1 MDHEN and CDR2 SYDVKM. V dropped 7 bases and J dropped 5; count of bases not matched to a gene: 7. CDR3 region: CASTQGGGYGYTF. For the CDR3, the DNA is TGTGCCAGCACCCAGGGGGGAGGTTATGGCTACACCTTC.

This rearrangement joins TRBV13 to TRBJ2-7; no clear D. This CDR3 contains 12 residues. Trimming left V 5 bases short and J 3 bases short, with 8 bases between. The V gene's germline CDR1 is PRHDT and CDR2 FYEKMQ (reference sequence). In DNA form, the CDR3 reads TGTGCCAGCAGCCGCGCAAACTACGAGCAGTACGTC. It translates to CASSRANYEQYV.

This clone occurred a few times. This chain uses TRBV6-6 with TRBJ1-6, with 7 bases lining up with TRBD1. The CDR3 length is 12 residues. J was trimmed by 10 bases and V by 6 bases; bases with no gene match: 3. Germline CDR1 and CDR2: MNHNY and SVGAGI (reference sequence). The CDR3 sequence: CASSRQGSPLHF. In nucleotides, the CDR3 is TGTGCCAGCAGCCGACAGGGCTCACCCCTCCACTTT.

This chain connects TRBV29-1 to TRBJ1-2; perhaps TRBD1 as D (5 bases). The germline gives CDR1 SQVTM, CDR2 ANQGSEA. Trimming shortened V by 3 bases and J by 1 base, and 15 bases separated the two germline ends. CDR3 length: 15 amino acids. CDR3 nucleotide sequence: TGCAGCGTTGATACCCCGGGACTGTTTAACTATGGCTACACCTTC. It specifies CSVDTPGLFNYGYTF.

Turning to this clone: In the same sample, other DNA sequences code for this CDR3. The J gene is TRBJ2-3, the V gene TRBV11-2; 7 nucleotides align to TRBD1. Losses at the gene ends were 4 bases for V and 6 bases for J; bases not matched to a gene: 4. The germline gives CDR1 SGHAT, CDR2 FQNNGV. This CDR3 spans 13 amino acids. The chain's CDR3 is CASSSDRVDTQYF. For the CDR3, the DNA is TGTGCCAGCAGCTCTGACAGGGTGGATACGCAGTATTTT.

The rearrangement joins TRBV7-9 to TRBJ2-7; 12 bases align to TRBD1. The germline gives CDR1 SEHNR, CDR2 FQNEAQ (reference sequence). This CDR3 has 13 residues. V was clipped by 5 bases and J by 6 bases; unmatched bases: 2. The DNA for the CDR3 is TGTGCCAGCAGCGGGACAGGGGGCATCGAGCAGTACGTC. Its translation: CASSGTGGIEQYV.

Worth noting for this clone: The junction departs from the called germline gene at one end, perhaps through a read error. This chain joins TRBV5-4 and TRBJ2-5, with 11 bases fitting TRBD1. The germline V gene has CDR1 SGHNT and CDR2 YYREEE (reference sequence). CDR3 length: 14 residues. Here the CDR3 DNA reads TGTGCCAGCAGGTTGGGGACAGGGGGAGAGACCCAGTACTTC. Protein sequence: CASRLGTGGETQYF.